This is a list of T cell receptor beta chains from one sample in a study of T cells in Graves' hyperthyroidism and ophthalmopathy. In TCRdb, the multiplex PCR reads were re-called with MiXCR into one record per CDR3 protein. This sample has 560,000 or so distinct CDR3 sequences; about 45% occur once, and the top ten carry 8% to 8.5%. The sample taken for sequencing was peripheral blood or thyroid tissue (not recorded which). The receptors derive from a young woman with Graves' hyperthyroidism. Each CDR3 is given with its conserved first and last residue. A D gene is named only where the DNA matches it firmly. Size values are once, few and many counts, or a class for expanded clones, and some rows have none.

D gene	V gene	J gene	clone size	CDR3 DNA	CDR3 protein
.	TRBV2	TRBJ1-4	many	TGTGCCAGCAGTGGTAAAGGGAAGATCGAAAAACTGTTTTTT	CASSGKGKIEKLFF
TRBD1	TRBV19	TRBJ1-1	few	TGTGCCAGTGATGGACAGGGCGTTGGGGACACTGAAGCTTTCTTT	CASDGQGVGDTEAFF
.	TRBV5-1	TRBJ2-1	.	TGCGCCAGCAGCTTGGACAGCCCGTCCTACAATGAGCAGTTCTTC	CASSLDSPSYNEQFF
TRBD1	TRBV15	TRBJ2-6	.	TGTGCCACCAGCGAGACAGGGGACACTGAAGCTTTC	CATSETGDTEAF
TRBD1	TRBV5-4	TRBJ1-6	.	TGTGCCAGCAGCTTGGGTCCAGGGGGCCCATACTCCTATAATTCACCCCTCCACTTT	CASSLGPGGPYSYNSPLHF
TRBD2	TRBV15	TRBJ2-7	.	TGTGCCACCAGCAGAACTTGGGACTACAATGAGCAGTACTTC	CATSRTWDYNEQYF
.	TRBV7-3	TRBJ1-3	few	TGCGCCAGCAGCCAGACCCTGACAGGAAACACCATATATTTT	CASSQTLTGNTIYF
TRBD2	TRBV29-1	TRBJ2-7	.	TGCAGCGTAGTGCTAGCGGGAGGGCCGAAGTCCTACGAGCAGTACTTC	CSVVLAGGPKSYEQYF
.	TRBV7-2	TRBJ1-2	many	TGTGCCAGCAGCTTAGTGCAGGGGAACGGCTACACCTTC	CASSLVQGNGYTF
.	TRBV7-6	TRBJ2-7	.	TGTGCCAGCAGCGTGTGGGCGGACTACGAGCAGTACTTC	CASSVWADYEQYF
.	TRBV25-1	TRBJ2-5	.	TGTGCCAGCAGTGAATTAGACTCGGAAGAGACCCAGTACTTC	CASSELDSEETQYF
.	TRBV25-1	TRBJ1-3	.	TGTGCCAGCCAGGAGTTGGCTGGAAACACCATATATTTT	CASQELAGNTIYF
.	TRBV20-1	TRBJ2-6	.	TGCAGCTTGGTGGAGGCCTCTGGGGCCAACGTCCTGACTTTC	CSLVEASGANVLTF
.	TRBV10-3	TRBJ2-5	.	TGTGCCAGCAGTTACTCGACCGGGCGAGAGAGAGAGACCCAGTACTTC	CASSYSTGRERETQYF
TRBD1	TRBV7-6	TRBJ2-7	few	TGTGCCAGCAGCCCAGGGGGACCGACCCCCTACGAGCAGTACTTC	CASSPGGPTPYEQYF
.	TRBV2	TRBJ1-1	.	TGTGCCAGCAGTTTTTGGGAGGGCACTGGAGCTTTCTTT	CASSFWEGTGAFF
TRBD2	TRBV20-1	TRBJ2-2	.	TGCAGTGCTAGAGATGCGGCTAGCGGAAACACCGGGGAGCTGTTTTTT	CSARDAASGNTGELFF
.	TRBV7-9	TRBJ2-5	.	TGTGCCAGCAGCTTAGAGCGGACCAGGGAAGAGACCCAGTACTTC	CASSLERTREETQYF
.	TRBV7-8	TRBJ2-7	.	TGTGCCAGCAGCCCTAGCCCGGGCCCAATTTCCTACGAGCAGTACTTC	CASSPSPGPISYEQYF
.	TRBV7-6	TRBJ2-5	.	TGTGCCAGCAGCAGGGGGGTTCTAGAGACCCAGTACTTC	CASSRGVLETQYF